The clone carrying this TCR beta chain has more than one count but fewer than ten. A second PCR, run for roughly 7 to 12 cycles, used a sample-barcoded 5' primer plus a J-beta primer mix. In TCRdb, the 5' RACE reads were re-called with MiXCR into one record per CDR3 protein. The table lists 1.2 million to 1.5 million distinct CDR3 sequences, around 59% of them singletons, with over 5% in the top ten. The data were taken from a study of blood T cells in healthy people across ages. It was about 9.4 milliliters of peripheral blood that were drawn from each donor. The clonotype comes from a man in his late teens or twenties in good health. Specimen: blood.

CDR3 in DNA: TGTGCCAGCCGCAGGGGGAAAGACTATGGCTACACCTTC. Protein sequence: CASRRGKDYGYTF. The chain carries TRBV6-5 and TRBJ1-2; TRBD1 aligns across 7 bases. The germline V gene encodes CDR1 MNHEY and CDR2 SVGAGI. The CDR3 covers 13 residues. V trimming: 8 bases; J trimming: 3 bases; junction bases outside the gene matches: 6.